These T cell receptor beta chains were read from a single sample in a study of shared clonotypes between healthy human individuals. The protocol was immunoSEQ multiplex PCR, while the TCRdb copy is restricted to in-frame clones and leaves out a portion. The sample shows about 1 million clones, about 76% of them seen only once. The sequencing sample was made of memory CD4+ T cells sorted from blood. Receptor source: a young man in good health. The CDR3 runs from the conserved cysteine through the conserved F or W. Fields, in order: CDR3 DNA, CDR3 protein, V gene, D gene, clone size, J gene. A D gene is named only where the DNA matches it firmly. Expanded clones are given a class, and other clones once, few, many or no size at all.

cdr3_nt: TGTGCCAGCAGCCCCGGGGGGACTGTCTCCTCCTACGAGCAGTACTTC; cdr3_aa: CASSPGGTVSSYEQYF; v_call: TRBV7-2; d_call: TRBD2; clone_size: NA; j_call: TRBJ2-7
cdr3_nt: TGTGCCATCAGTGCCTCGGGACAGGGGCATAATGGGGCCAACGTCCTGACTTTC; cdr3_aa: CAISASGQGHNGANVLTF; v_call: TRBV10-3; d_call: TRBD1; clone_size: once; j_call: TRBJ2-6
cdr3_nt: TGTGCCAGCTCCCTGCTAGCGGGCGGCGATGAGCAGTTCTTC; cdr3_aa: CASSLLAGGDEQFF; v_call: TRBV18; d_call: TRBD2; clone_size: NA; j_call: TRBJ2-1
cdr3_nt: TGTGCCCAGCCCATGGGGTACACCGGGGAGCTGTTTTTT; cdr3_aa: CAQPMGYTGELFF; v_call: TRBV30; d_call: NA; clone_size: once; j_call: TRBJ2-2
cdr3_nt: TGTGCCAGCAGCTTGGCGGCAGGGGGTCGGTATGGCTACACCTTC; cdr3_aa: CASSLAAGGRYGYTF; v_call: TRBV5-6; d_call: TRBD1; clone_size: NA; j_call: TRBJ1-2
cdr3_nt: TGTGCCAGCAGCCCGGTGGCAGGTAATAACAATGAGCAGTTCTTC; cdr3_aa: CASSPVAGNNNEQFF; v_call: TRBV7-3; d_call: NA; clone_size: NA; j_call: TRBJ2-1
cdr3_nt: TGTGCCAGCAGCTTGCCAGGGAACCAAGAGACCCAGTACTTC; cdr3_aa: CASSLPGNQETQYF; v_call: TRBV5-4; d_call: NA; clone_size: NA; j_call: TRBJ2-5
cdr3_nt: TGTGCCAGTAGTATTAGCGGGGGGTCCTCCTACGAGCAGTACTTC; cdr3_aa: CASSISGGSSYEQYF; v_call: TRBV19; d_call: TRBD2; clone_size: NA; j_call: TRBJ2-7
cdr3_nt: TGTGCCAGCAGCTTGGCCCTCGAGCAGTACTTC; cdr3_aa: CASSLALEQYF; v_call: TRBV5-8; d_call: NA; clone_size: NA; j_call: TRBJ2-7
cdr3_nt: TGCGCCAGCAGCTTGGCCACGGGCGGAGGCTACACCTTC; cdr3_aa: CASSLATGGGYTF; v_call: TRBV5-1; d_call: NA; clone_size: NA; j_call: TRBJ1-2
cdr3_nt: TGTGCCAGCAGTTACCGTAATAGTGAGCAGTTCTTC; cdr3_aa: CASSYRNSEQFF; v_call: TRBV6-5; d_call: NA; clone_size: NA; j_call: TRBJ2-1
cdr3_nt: TGCGCCAGCAGCCCGGGAGGCGGGGGAGCCCTTTCCACAGATACGCAGTATTTT; cdr3_aa: CASSPGGGGALSTDTQYF; v_call: TRBV5-1; d_call: TRBD2; clone_size: NA; j_call: TRBJ2-3
cdr3_nt: TGTGCCAGCAGTAGGGTCAACGGGAACACTGAAGCTTTCTTT; cdr3_aa: CASSRVNGNTEAFF; v_call: TRBV6-6; d_call: NA; clone_size: NA; j_call: TRBJ1-1
cdr3_nt: TGTGCCAGCAGTTACGCGGTCAGGGGTTACGAGCAGTACTTC; cdr3_aa: CASSYAVRGYEQYF; v_call: TRBV6-6; d_call: NA; clone_size: NA; j_call: TRBJ2-7